A selection of T cell receptor beta chains follows, all from one sample in a study of T cells in Graves' hyperthyroidism and ophthalmopathy. Each CDR3 protein gets one entry after TCRdb re-called the multiplex PCR reads with MiXCR. Here the sample spans about 590,000 distinct CDR3 sequences, approximately 14% being singletons. The sample taken for sequencing was blood. The receptors here all came from a young woman with Graves' hyperthyroidism. Both conserved end residues are part of each CDR3. Each record gives: clone size, V gene, J gene, CDR3 length, D gene, CDR3 protein, CDR3 DNA. D genes are given only for firm matches. Size tells how often a clone was seen (once, few, many) or the class of an expanded clone, and some rows leave it out.

clone size: many
V gene: TRBV11-2
J gene: TRBJ2-1
CDR3 length: 16
D gene: TRBD2
CDR3 protein: CASSARLASGYNEQFF
CDR3 DNA: TGTGCCAGCAGCGCCCGACTAGCTTCTGGTTACAATGAGCAGTTCTTC

clone size: many
V gene: TRBV2
J gene: TRBJ2-1
CDR3 length: 14
D gene: .
CDR3 protein: CASGSTSFYNEQFF
CDR3 DNA: TGTGCCAGCGGCTCTACTAGTTTCTACAATGAGCAGTTCTTC

clone size: many
V gene: TRBV7-3
J gene: TRBJ1-1
CDR3 length: 14
D gene: .
CDR3 protein: CASSPTGTILEAFF
CDR3 DNA: TGTGCCAGCAGTCCGACCGGGACGATTCTTGAAGCTTTCTTT

clone size: few
V gene: TRBV4-3
J gene: TRBJ2-3
CDR3 length: 16
D gene: .
CDR3 protein: CASSLRPTGGTDTQYF
CDR3 DNA: TGCGCCAGCAGCCTACGCCCGACGGGCGGGACAGATACGCAGTATTTT

clone size: many
V gene: TRBV19
J gene: TRBJ1-2
CDR3 length: 15
D gene: .
CDR3 protein: CASSIESTPKYGYTF
CDR3 DNA: TGTGCCAGTAGTATAGAATCAACACCGAAGTATGGCTACACCTTC

clone size: .
V gene: TRBV7-2
J gene: TRBJ1-1
CDR3 length: 16
D gene: .
CDR3 protein: CASSAYGGLFGTEAFF
CDR3 DNA: TGTGCCAGCAGCGCCTACGGGGGCCTTTTTGGAACTGAAGCTTTCTTT

clone size: .
V gene: TRBV19
J gene: TRBJ1-5
CDR3 length: 16
D gene: TRBD1
CDR3 protein: CASRSAGTGRWQPQHF
CDR3 DNA: TGTGCCAGTAGATCGGCCGGGACAGGACGGTGGCAGCCCCAGCATTTT

clone size: .
V gene: TRBV7-9
J gene: TRBJ2-3
CDR3 length: 15
D gene: TRBD2
CDR3 protein: CASSSPSGKSDTQYF
CDR3 DNA: TGTGCCAGCAGCTCCCCAAGCGGGAAATCAGATACGCAGTATTTT

clone size: .
V gene: TRBV29-1
J gene: TRBJ2-1
CDR3 length: 16
D gene: TRBD2
CDR3 protein: CSVANTGTSGRGEQFF
CDR3 DNA: TGCAGCGTTGCAAACACCGGGACTAGCGGGAGAGGTGAGCAGTTCTTC

clone size: many
V gene: TRBV28
J gene: TRBJ1-5
CDR3 length: 16
D gene: .
CDR3 protein: CATVTGPNFSNQPQHF
CDR3 DNA: TGTGCCACCGTGACAGGACCTAACTTTAGCAATCAGCCCCAGCATTTT

clone size: many
V gene: TRBV27
J gene: TRBJ1-2
CDR3 length: 12
D gene: .
CDR3 protein: CASRTGNYGYTF
CDR3 DNA: TGTGCCAGTAGAACAGGGAACTATGGCTACACCTTC

clone size: .
V gene: TRBV4-2
J gene: TRBJ2-1
CDR3 length: 14
D gene: TRBD2
CDR3 protein: CASSQPGTSGQQFF
CDR3 DNA: TGTGCCAGCAGCCAACCCGGGACTAGCGGTCAGCAGTTCTTC

clone size: few
V gene: TRBV5-1
J gene: TRBJ2-3
CDR3 length: 17
D gene: TRBD2
CDR3 protein: CASSFGLATYGTDTQYF
CDR3 DNA: TGCGCCAGCAGCTTTGGACTAGCTACGTATGGCACAGATACGCAGTATTTT

clone size: many
V gene: TRBV6-2/TRBV6-3
J gene: TRBJ2-2
CDR3 length: 15
D gene: TRBD2
CDR3 protein: CASSPLAGGTGELFF
CDR3 DNA: TGTGCCAGCAGCCCCCTAGCGGGAGGCACCGGGGAGCTGTTTTTT

clone size: .
V gene: TRBV20-1
J gene: TRBJ2-2
CDR3 length: 13
D gene: .
CDR3 protein: CSARLRNTGELFF
CDR3 DNA: TGCAGTGCTAGGCTCAGGAACACCGGGGAGCTGTTTTTT

clone size: many
V gene: TRBV20-1
J gene: TRBJ2-7
CDR3 length: 14
D gene: TRBD1
CDR3 protein: CSATRTGGAYEQYF
CDR3 DNA: TGCAGTGCCACCCGGACAGGGGGCGCGTACGAGCAGTACTTC

clone size: .
V gene: TRBV4-2
J gene: TRBJ2-2
CDR3 length: 17
D gene: TRBD2
CDR3 protein: CASSQRLAGVDTGELFF
CDR3 DNA: TGTGCCAGCAGCCAACGACTAGCGGGAGTAGACACCGGGGAGCTGTTTTTT

clone size: many
V gene: TRBV5-1
J gene: TRBJ2-1
CDR3 length: 13
D gene: .
CDR3 protein: CASSLTKNNEQFF
CDR3 DNA: TGCGCCAGCAGCTTAACCAAAAACAATGAGCAGTTCTTC

clone size: .
V gene: TRBV6-5
J gene: TRBJ1-5
CDR3 length: 15
D gene: .
CDR3 protein: CASSYVRQDYQPQHF
CDR3 DNA: TGTGCCAGCAGTTACGTACGACAGGACTATCAGCCCCAGCATTTT

clone size: many
V gene: TRBV6-1
J gene: TRBJ2-7
CDR3 length: 18
D gene: TRBD2
CDR3 protein: CASRGSGTSGSLFYEQYF
CDR3 DNA: TGTGCCAGCAGAGGATCCGGGACTAGCGGGAGCCTGTTCTACGAGCAGTACTTC

clone size: few
V gene: TRBV6-1
J gene: TRBJ2-1
CDR3 length: 15
D gene: TRBD1
CDR3 protein: CASRSAGTGSNEQFF
CDR3 DNA: TGTGCCAGCAGGTCCGCCGGGACAGGGTCGAATGAGCAGTTCTTC

clone size: few
V gene: TRBV7-2
J gene: TRBJ2-2
CDR3 length: 20
D gene: .
CDR3 protein: CASSLFLSRWGRSNTGELFF
CDR3 DNA: TGTGCCAGCAGCTTATTTCTCAGTAGGTGGGGGAGGTCCAACACCGGGGAGCTGTTTTTT

clone size: .
V gene: TRBV4-1
J gene: TRBJ2-3
CDR3 length: 14
D gene: .
CDR3 protein: CASRQTGLGDTQYF
CDR3 DNA: TGCGCCAGCAGACAAACGGGTTTGGGGGATACGCAGTATTTT

clone size: .
V gene: TRBV6-1
J gene: TRBJ2-1
CDR3 length: 17
D gene: TRBD1
CDR3 protein: CASSSGTGTGRDNEQFF
CDR3 DNA: TGTGCCAGCAGTTCCGGGACAGGGACAGGGAGGGACAATGAGCAGTTCTTC